The next 23 T cell receptor beta chains were all read from a single sample in a study of Ad26.COV2.S vaccination and SARS-CoV-2 variants. The treatment is: some 20 received Ad26.COV2.S at low or high dose, single or two shots; about five received placebo; per-sample allocation not given. Samples analyzed were those drawn on day 63 after the first vaccine or placebo injection. Only in-frame clones appear in the TCRdb table, and some are missing; sequencing was by immunoSEQ multiplex PCR. The top ten hold 5% to 6.5% of the sample, which has 330,000 or so clones, 75% to 90% seen once. The source material was peripheral blood, sampled in a trial of Ad26.COV2.S vaccine versus placebo. All receptors derive from a person aged 18-60 years who received the Ad26.COV2.S COVID-19 vaccine or a placebo.

The chain combines TRBV7-2 with TRBJ1-5; D is ambiguous. CDR3 length: 14 residues. Germline CDR1 SGHTA, CDR2 FQGNSA. V lost 1 base, J lost 6 bases, and 10 bases lay in between. The CDR3: CASSLGPDIQPQHF. The CDR3 coding sequence is TGTGCCAGCAGCTTAGGGCCCGACATTCAGCCCCAGCATTTT.

The chain joins TRBV7-2 to TRBJ1-2; possibly TRBD1 for D (6 bases). Germline assignment: CDR1 SGHTA and CDR2 FQGNSA. Trimming stripped 1 base from V and 1 base from J, with 13 bases between. The CDR3 totals 16 residues. The CDR3 bases are TGTGCCAGCAGCTTAGACCCCCCAGGGGTTAACTATGGCTACACCTTC. Residues: CASSLDPPGVNYGYTF.

V gene TRBV4-1 combines with J gene TRBJ2-2; possibly TRBD2 for D (5 bases). This CDR3 has 14 amino acids. The germline V gene encodes CDR1 MGHRA and CDR2 YSYEKL. The V end was cut by 0 bases, the J end by 7 bases, with 9 bases between. CDR3 residues: CASSQEGRDGELFF. In DNA, the CDR3 is TGCGCCAGCAGCCAAGAGGGTCGGGACGGGGAGCTGTTTTTT.

The chain couples TRBV4-2 to TRBJ1-2, with 9 bases that match TRBD1. J lost 4 bases, V lost 1 base, and 7 bases had no gene match. The CDR3 sequence is 16 residues long. CDR1 and CDR2 from the germline V gene are LGHNA and YNFKEQ. The CDR3 protein is CASSQVEEQGAYGYTF. The CDR3 DNA is TGTGCCAGCAGCCAAGTAGAGGAACAGGGGGCCTATGGCTACACCTTC.

The V and J genes are TRBV5-1 and TRBJ2-5; perhaps TRBD1 as D (5 bases). The germline V gene has CDR1 SGHRS and CDR2 YFSETQ. V shed 4 bases and J shed 5 bases, with 9 bases lying between them. The CDR3 runs to 12 residues. CDR3 DNA: TGCGCCAGCAGCACAGGAGCGGAGACCCAGTACTTC. This encodes CASSTGAETQYF.

The chain has TRBV6-5 and TRBJ1-1; D unclear. The CDR3 length is 14 residues. V was cut by 2 bases and J by 0 bases, with 7 bases left in between. The germline V gene encodes CDR1 MNHEY and CDR2 SVGAGI. The CDR3 coding sequence is TGTGCCAGCAGTTACACAAGTATGAACACTGAAGCTTTCTTT. It encodes CASSYTSMNTEAFF.

The J gene is TRBJ1-4, the V gene TRBV27; TRBD1 aligns across 7 bases. The germline V gene encodes CDR1 MNHEY and CDR2 SMNVEV (reference sequence). The CDR3 is 13 residues long. After removal of 5 bases from V and 6 bases from J, the junction contained 3 bases not matched to a gene. The chain's CDR3 is CASSLDRDEKLFF. The CDR3 nucleotides read TGTGCCAGCAGTCTCGACAGGGATGAAAAACTGTTTTTT.

Of note for this clone: Its ends do not fully match the called genes, so a read error is possible. V usage is TRBV4-1 and J usage is TRBJ1-2, with a possible D match to TRBD1 (5 bases). The CDR3 has 12 residues. CDR1 and CDR2 from the germline V gene are MGHRA and YSYEKL. The CDR3 bases are TGCGCCAGCAGCCTTTCCCCAGGGACCCCATTCTTC. Amino acid sequence: CASSLSPGTPFF.

The chain carries TRBV7-9 and TRBJ2-5; no clear D gene. Per germline, CDR1 SEHNR and CDR2 FQNEAQ (reference sequence). The CDR3 extends over 14 amino acids. Trimming removed 5 bases from V and 1 base from J, with 11 bases in between. The CDR3 region is CASSPHYAQETQYF. Here the CDR3 DNA reads TGTGCCAGCAGCCCCCATTACGCCCAAGAGACCCAGTACTTC. The whole variable domain, filled in from reference TRBV7-9 and TRBJ2-5, reads DTGVSQNPRHKITKRGQNVTFRCDPISEHNRLYWYRQTLGQGPEFLTYFQNEAQLEKSRLLSDRFSAERPKGSFSTLEIQRTEQGDSAMYLCASSPHYAQETQYFGPGTRLLVL.

CDR3 DNA sequence: TGCGCCAGCAGTTTGAGCGGGGGGGCGGTCAATGAGCAGTTCTTC. As protein: CASSLSGGAVNEQFF. The chain joins TRBV4-1 to TRBJ2-1, with TRBD2 identical over 10 bases. V was clipped by 6 bases and J by 6 bases; unmatched bases: 8. The germline V gene has CDR1 MGHRA and CDR2 YSYEKL. The CDR3 length is 15 residues.

This chain uses TRBV13 with TRBJ1-3; no definite D call. The CDR3 covers 12 residues. Germline V gene sequence: CDR1 PRHDT, CDR2 FYEKMQ (reference sequence). With 2 bases removed from V and 1 base from J, the gap between germline ends came to 0 bases. In DNA, the CDR3 is TGTGCCAGCAGCTTATCTGGAAACACCATATATTTT. The encoded protein is CASSLSGNTIYF.

The CDR3 DNA reads TGTGCCAGCACCTCTAATACGGGGGGCTCCTACAATGAGCAGTTCTTC. Translating gives CASTSNTGGSYNEQFF. The J gene is TRBJ2-1, the V gene TRBV3-1 (or the pseudogene TRBV3-2); 7 positions agree with TRBD2. Germline CDR1 LGHDT, CDR2 YNNKEL (reference sequence). This CDR3 spans 16 amino acids. The V gene end was trimmed by 7 bases and the J gene end by 0 bases; junction bases not matched to a gene: 9.

The V gene is TRBV4-3, the J gene TRBJ1-4; a weak D match, TRBD1 (6 bases). V was clipped by 0 bases and J by 1 base, with 18 bases between them. The CDR3 runs to 19 residues. CDR1 LGHNA and CDR2 YSLEER come from the germline V gene. CDR3 loop: CASSQEAGAGIGTNEKLFF. In DNA form, the CDR3 reads TGCGCCAGCAGCCAAGAGGCGGGGGCGGGAATCGGAACTAATGAAAAACTGTTTTTT.

This chain uses TRBV10-3 with TRBJ1-4; TRBD1 is a possible D gene (5 bases). The V and J ends lost 5 bases and 0 bases respectively, with 10 bases between them. The CDR3 is 15 residues long. Germline loops: CDR1 ENHRY, CDR2 SYGVKD. The CDR3 nucleotides are TGTGCCATCAGTCGGGACGGTGCAACTAATGAAAAACTGTTTTTT. Protein: CAISRDGATNEKLFF.

Only a few counts were recorded for this clone. The gene calls are TRBV11-2 and TRBJ1-5; TRBD1 might be the D (6 bases). Trimming took 1 base from V and 5 from J, leaving 18 bases between them. From germline, CDR1 is SGHAT and CDR2 FQNNGV. This CDR3 region has 17 residues. CDR3 coding DNA: TGTGCCAGCAGCTTAGGGGGGCCATCCCGGAGGTATCAGCCCCAGCATTTT. Translated, it gives CASSLGGPSRRYQPQHF. Drawing the rest from reference TRBV11-2 and TRBJ1-5, the complete variable domain is EAGVAQSPRYKIIEKRQSVAFWCNPISGHATLYWYQQILGQGPKLLIQFQNNGVVDDSQLPKDRFSAERLKGVDSTLKIQPAKLEDSAVYLCASSLGGPSRRYQPQHFGDGTRLSIL.

The genes are TRBV11-1 and TRBJ2-1; D gene unclear. The CDR3 length is 13 residues. V was pared by 4 bases and J by 3 bases, with 7 bases between. Germline CDR1 is SGHAT and CDR2 is FQDESV (reference sequence). Here the CDR3 reads CASSYNDYNEQFF. The CDR3 nucleotides are TGTGCCAGCAGCTATAATGACTACAATGAGCAGTTCTTC.

J is TRBJ2-4 and V is TRBV9, with D possibly matching TRBD2 (5 bases). Trimming removed 0 bases from V and 8 bases from J, with 24 bases in between. This CDR3 is built from 18 residues. Germline V CDR1 and CDR2: SGDLS, YYNGEE. CDR3 sequence (DNA): TGTGCCAGCAGCGTAGACTACAAGTTTGGAACTAGTGATGACATTCAGTACTTC. It encodes CASSVDYKFGTSDDIQYF.

V gene TRBV7-2 combines with J gene TRBJ2-1; possible D gene TRBD2, 5 bases. CDR3 length: 14 amino acids. V gave up 3 bases and J gave up 4 bases, with 10 bases separating them. Germline CDR1 and CDR2: SGHTA and FQGNSA. The CDR3 spells CASSFTSFYNEQFF. CDR3 in DNA: TGTGCCAGCAGCTTTACTAGTTTTTACAATGAGCAGTTCTTC.

The genes are TRBV11-2 and TRBJ1-2; 10 nucleotides match TRBD1. The CDR3 consists of 14 residues. With 4 bases clipped from V and 14 bases from J, the junction kept 13 bases outside the gene matches. In germline, CDR1 is SGHAT, CDR2 FQNNGV. CDR3 DNA sequence: TGTGCCAGCAGCTCGACCCGACAGGGGGCAGCTGAAACCTTC. As protein: CASSSTRQGAAETF.

In DNA, the CDR3 is TGTGCCAGCAGCTTAAATTTCGCGGGCTCAGATACGCAGTATTTT. Its protein is CASSLNFAGSDTQYF. The V and J genes are TRBV7-9 and TRBJ2-3; a weak D match, TRBD2 (5 bases). CDR3 length: 15 residues. Trimming cost V 2 bases and J 4 bases, with 13 bases left between them. The germline CDR1 and CDR2 sequences are SEHNR and FQNEAQ (reference sequence).

The chain combines TRBV29-1 with TRBJ2-3; 7 nucleotides align to TRBD2. Trimming removed 5 bases from V and 2 bases from J; junction bases left unmatched: 4. Germline CDR1 reads SQVTM; CDR2 reads ANQGSEA. This CDR3 comprises 13 residues. CDR3 in amino acids: CSVLRGYTDTQYF. CDR3 nucleotides: TGCAGCGTTTTGCGGGGGTACACAGATACGCAGTATTTT.

The chain links TRBV5-1 to TRBJ1-3; tentatively, D is TRBD1 (6 bases). The CDR3 runs 17 residues. The germline CDR1 and CDR2 sequences are SGHRS and YFSETQ. V lost 0 bases, J lost 7 bases, and 20 bases lay in between. The CDR3 sequence: CASSLAGGGDVGNTIYF. The CDR3 DNA reads as TGCGCCAGCAGCTTGGCCGGCGGGGGCGACGTTGGGAACACCATATATTTT.

The gene calls are TRBV5-1 and TRBJ2-7; D not certain. The V and J ends lost 3 bases and 0 bases respectively, with 7 bases between them. This CDR3 contains 13 residues. The germline V gene encodes CDR1 SGHRS and CDR2 YFSETQ. This chain's CDR3 is CASSSRSSYEQYV. The CDR3 DNA is TGCGCCAGCAGCTCAAGGAGCTCCTACGAGCAGTACGTC.